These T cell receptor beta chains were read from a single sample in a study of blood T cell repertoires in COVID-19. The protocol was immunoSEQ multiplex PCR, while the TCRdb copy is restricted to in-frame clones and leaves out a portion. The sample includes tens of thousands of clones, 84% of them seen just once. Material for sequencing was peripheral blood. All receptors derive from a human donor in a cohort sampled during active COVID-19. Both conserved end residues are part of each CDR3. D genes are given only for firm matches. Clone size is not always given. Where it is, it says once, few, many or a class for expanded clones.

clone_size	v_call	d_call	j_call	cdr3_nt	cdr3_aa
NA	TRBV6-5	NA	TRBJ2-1	TGTGCCAGCAGAAGACAGGACTACAATGAGCAGTTCTTC	CASRRQDYNEQFF
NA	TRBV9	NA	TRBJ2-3	TGTGCCAGCAGCCCTAGCACAGATACGCAGTATTTT	CASSPSTDTQYF
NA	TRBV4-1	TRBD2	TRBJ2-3	TGCGCCAGCAGCCAATCAACGGGAGGATCAGATACGCAGTATTTT	CASSQSTGGSDTQYF
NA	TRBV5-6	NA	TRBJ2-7	TGTGCCAGCAGTAGGGGGGGGGCGGGTCAAGCCTACGAGCAGTACTTC	CASSRGGAGQAYEQYF
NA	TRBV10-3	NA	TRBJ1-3	TGTGCCATCAGTGAGTCGCGACAGACGAGCTCTGGAAACACCATATATTTT	CAISESRQTSSGNTIYF
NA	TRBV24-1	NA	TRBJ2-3	TGTGCCACCAGTGATTTTACCCTAACCGGAGGTACGCAGTATTTT	CATSDFTLTGGTQYF
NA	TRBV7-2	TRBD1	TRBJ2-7	TGTGCCAGCAGCTTAGAACCCGGGACAGGGGGCAACGAGCAGTACTTC	CASSLEPGTGGNEQYF
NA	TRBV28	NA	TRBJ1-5	TGTGCCAGCGCCGGGGGTCCGCTCAATCAGCCCCAGCATTTT	CASAGGPLNQPQHF
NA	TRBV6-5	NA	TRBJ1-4	TGTGCCAGCAGTTACTCGGCAGGGGATGAAAAACTGTTTTTT	CASSYSAGDEKLFF
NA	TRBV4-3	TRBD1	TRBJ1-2	TGCGCCAGCAGCCAAGGTTCAGGGGGCGCCGGTGGCTACACCTTC	CASSQGSGGAGGYTF
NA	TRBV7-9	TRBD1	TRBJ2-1	TGTGCCAGCAGCATCCGTACGACAGGGGGAGGGAATGAGCAGTTCTTC	CASSIRTTGGGNEQFF
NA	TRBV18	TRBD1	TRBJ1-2	TGTGCCAGCTCACCCGGGACAGGGGGCTTCTATGGCTACACCTTC	CASSPGTGGFYGYTF
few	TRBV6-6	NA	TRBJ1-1	TGTGCCAGCAGGGACTTGAACACTGAAGCTTTCTTT	CASRDLNTEAFF
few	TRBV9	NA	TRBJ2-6	TGTGCCAGCAGCACCGACAGGTCTGGGGCCAACGTCCTGACTTTC	CASSTDRSGANVLTF
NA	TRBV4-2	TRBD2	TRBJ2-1	TGTGCCAGCAGCCAAGATTGGCTAGCGGGTTACAATGAGCAGTTCTTC	CASSQDWLAGYNEQFF
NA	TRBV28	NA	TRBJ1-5	TGTGCCAGCAGTTTGACAGTCCAGCCCCAGCATTTT	CASSLTVQPQHF
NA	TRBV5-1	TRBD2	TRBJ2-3	TGCGCCAGCAGCTTGGGTTCGGGAGGAAATACGCAGTATTTT	CASSLGSGGNTQYF
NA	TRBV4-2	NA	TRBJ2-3	TGTGCCAGCAGCCAAGAGCGGAGGTGGGCAGATACGCAGTATTTT	CASSQERRWADTQYF
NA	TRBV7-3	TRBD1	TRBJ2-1	TGTGCCAGCAGCCTTGACAGGGGTCTCTACAATGAGCAGTTCTTC	CASSLDRGLYNEQFF
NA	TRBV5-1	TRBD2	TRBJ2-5	TGCGCCAGCAGTTCCCCATACGGCCAGCGGGAGGTGGGGACCCAGTACTTC	CASSSPYGQREVGTQYF
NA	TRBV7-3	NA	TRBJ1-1	TGTGCCAGCAGCTTAGGTCCTCGCTACGAAGCTTTCTTT	CASSLGPRYEAFF
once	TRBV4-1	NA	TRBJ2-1	TGCGCCAGCAGCCAAGAAAGAGGCGGGACCTACAATGAGCAGTTCTTC	CASSQERGGTYNEQFF
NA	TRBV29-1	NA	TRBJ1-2	TGCAGCGTTGGATTCTCGACTGGAGCCGGAGGCTACACCTTC	CSVGFSTGAGGYTF
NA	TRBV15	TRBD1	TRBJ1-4	TGTGCCACCAGCAGGGTGGACAGGCCTAATGAAAAACTGTTTTTT	CATSRVDRPNEKLFF
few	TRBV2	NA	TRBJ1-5	TGTGCCAGCAGTGATGAGGGTCAGCCCCAGCATTTT	CASSDEGQPQHF
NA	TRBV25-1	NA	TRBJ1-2	TGTGCCAGCAGTGAAGGGGCCTATGGCTACACCTTC	CASSEGAYGYTF
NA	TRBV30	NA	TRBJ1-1	TGTGCCTGGAGGGGGCAGGGTAACACTGAAGCTTTCTTT	CAWRGQGNTEAFF
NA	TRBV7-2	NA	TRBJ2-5	TGTGCCAGCAGCACCCGCCGGACAGAACAAGAGACCCAGTACTTC	CASSTRRTEQETQYF
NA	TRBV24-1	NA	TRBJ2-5	TGTGCCACCAGTGTCTATGGAGAGACCCAGTACTTC	CATSVYGETQYF
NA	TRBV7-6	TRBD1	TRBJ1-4	TGTGCCAGCAGCTCCACCCGGACAGGACTTAATGAAAAACTGTTTTTT	CASSSTRTGLNEKLFF
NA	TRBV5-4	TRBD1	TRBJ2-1	TGTGCCAGCAGGGGGGGGCCGGGACAGGGGGCACATGAGCAGTTCTTC	CASRGGPGQGAHEQFF
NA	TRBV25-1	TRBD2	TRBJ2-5	TGTGCCAGCGGGAGGGGCGGGGAGACCCAGTACTTC	CASGRGGETQYF
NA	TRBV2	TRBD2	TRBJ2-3	TGTGCCAGCAGTGTTCGGGGCGGGAGTGCAGATACGCAGTATTTT	CASSVRGGSADTQYF
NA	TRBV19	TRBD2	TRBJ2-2	TGTGCCAGTAGTATAGATCGTGTTAGCGGGAAAAACACCGGGGAGCTGTTTTTT	CASSIDRVSGKNTGELFF
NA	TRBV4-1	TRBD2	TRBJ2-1	TGCGCCAGCAGCACCCCCGCCGGGACTAGCGGGAGTCGTAGCGATGAGCAGTTCTTC	CASSTPAGTSGSRSDEQFF
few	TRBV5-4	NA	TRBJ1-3	TGTGCCAGCAGCGGGATGGACAGCTCTGGAAACACCATATATTTT	CASSGMDSSGNTIYF
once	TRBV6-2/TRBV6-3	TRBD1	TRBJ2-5	TGTGCCAGCAGTTACTCGCAGGGGGTGTGGACGGAGACCCAGTACTTC	CASSYSQGVWTETQYF
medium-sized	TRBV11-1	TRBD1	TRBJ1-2	TGTGCCAGCAGCTCCGGGACAGGGGACTATGGCTACACCTTC	CASSSGTGDYGYTF
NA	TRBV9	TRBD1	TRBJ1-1	TGTGCCAGCAGCGTAGTGGTACAGGGGGCTGAAGCTTTCTTT	CASSVVVQGAEAFF
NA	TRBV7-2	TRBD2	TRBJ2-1	TGTGCCAGCAGCATTAGCGGGACCTACAATGAGCAGTTCTTC	CASSISGTYNEQFF
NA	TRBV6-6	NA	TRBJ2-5	TGTGCCAGCAGTTACTCGGACATTCAAGAGACCCAGTACTTC	CASSYSDIQETQYF
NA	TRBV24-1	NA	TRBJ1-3	TGTGCCACCAGTGACATCTCTGGAAACACCATATATTTT	CATSDISGNTIYF
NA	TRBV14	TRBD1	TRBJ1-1	TGTGCCAGCAGCCAACAGGGGGCCGTGGGCACTGAAGCTTTCTTT	CASSQQGAVGTEAFF
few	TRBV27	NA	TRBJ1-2	TGTGCCAGCAGTGCACAGGGATCCCAAGCGTTTGGCTACACCTTC	CASSAQGSQAFGYTF
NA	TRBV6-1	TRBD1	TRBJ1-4	TGTGCCAGCAGTCCCGACAGGGCGGGGGAAAAACTGTTTTTT	CASSPDRAGEKLFF